This TCR beta chain was captured by sequencing in a study of blood T cells in healthy people across ages. The CDR3 has 14 residues. Trimming removed 6 bases from V and 3 bases from J, with 17 bases in between. Germline V gives CDR1 SQVTM, CDR2 ANQGSEA. The use of a sample-barcoded 5' primer and a J-beta primer mix characterized a second PCR of roughly 6 to 11 cycles. MiXCR, run by TCRdb on the 5' RACE reads, gives a single entry per CDR3 protein. The table includes some 1.4 million distinct CDR3 sequences, approximately 40% detected once. The chain couples TRBV29-1 to TRBJ1-1; possibly TRBD1 for D (6 bases). The sample consisted of blood. The receptor was isolated from a woman in her late teens or twenties in good health. CDR3 nucleotides: TGCAGCGTCCGAACGGGACATTTGGACACTGAAGCTTTCTTT. Its protein is CSVRTGHLDTEAFF.